The sequence of this T cell receptor (beta chain) was determined in a study of prognosis after radiotherapy for stage I lung cancer. The authors amplified TCR beta CDR3 from genomic DNA using two-round multiplex PCR. Gene-specific primers for each TRBV and TRBJ gene drove first-round PCR. TCRdb analysed the multiplex PCR reads with MiXCR anew, one entry per CDR3 protein. Found here are some 15,000 distinct CDR3 sequences, over 15% of them singletons; the top ten hold about 37%. Regarding this clonotype: A far larger clone lies a single base away; this is likely a read error.

This CDR3 is 20 amino acids long. V was pared by 0 bases and J by 6 bases, with 17 bases of the junction left unmatched. Per the germline V gene, CDR1 is MNHGY and CDR2 is SVAAGI. Sequences were derived from PBMCs, sampled before or after stereotactic body radiation therapy (not recorded which). The sequence derives from a donor over 45 with non-small cell lung cancer. The chain is built from TRBV6-9 and TRBJ2-1; 10 positions match TRBD2. The CDR3 sequence is CASSYSAGGLIQIRSNEQFF. CDR3 coding DNA: TGTGCCAGCAGTTATTCAGCGGGAGGGCTGATCCAAATTCGATCCAATGAGCAGTTCTTC.